These T cell receptor beta chains were read from a single sample in a study of CD8+CD57+ T cells in acquired aplastic anemia. MiXCR, applied by TCRdb to the reads, yields one record per CDR3 protein. The sample includes approximately 300,000 distinct CDR3 sequences, about three fifths of them seen just once. The sequenced sample was sorted CD4+, CD8+, or CD8+CD57+ T cells (not recorded which) from PBMCs. All receptors derive from a human donor with aplastic anemia. Both conserved end residues are part of each CDR3. A D gene is named only where the DNA matches it firmly. The size field is filled for only some rows; it gives once, few, many or a size class.

v_gene	d_gene	abundance	j_gene	len	CDR3aa	CDR3nt
TRBV5-1	NA	many	TRBJ1-2	12	CASSFTGFGYTF	TGCGCCAGCAGCTTCACAGGGTTTGGCTACACCTTC
TRBV20-1	NA	NA	TRBJ1-2	14	CSEIRQVSNYGYTF	TGCAGTGAAATTCGACAGGTTAGCAACTATGGCTACACCTTC
TRBV10-3	TRBD1	NA	TRBJ2-7	15	CAISELQDRGGEQYF	TGTGCCATCAGTGAGTTACAGGACAGGGGGGGCGAGCAGTACTTC
TRBV11-2	NA	NA	TRBJ1-6	17	CASSSLRAGAGRRPLHF	TGTGCCAGCAGCTCCCTCCGTGCGGGCGCCGGGCGGCGACCCCTCCACTTT
TRBV2	NA	NA	TRBJ2-5	16	CASSEGVWGIKETQYF	TGTGCCAGCAGTGAGGGGGTTTGGGGAATCAAAGAGACCCAGTACTTC
TRBV24-1	NA	once	TRBJ2-5	13	CATSDPGLETQYF	TGTGCCACCAGTGACCCGGGGCTGGAGACCCAGTACTTC
TRBV19	NA	NA	TRBJ2-2	15	CASSIAGVNTGELFF	TGTGCCAGTAGTATAGCAGGGGTGAACACCGGGGAGCTGTTTTTT
TRBV7-9	TRBD1	NA	TRBJ2-5	14	CASSLPGQKETQYF	TGTGCCAGCAGCCTTCCGGGACAGAAAGAGACCCAGTACTTC
TRBV9	TRBD1	many	TRBJ1-4	17	CASSVDDRAATNEKLFF	TGTGCCAGCAGCGTAGACGACAGGGCCGCAACTAATGAAAAACTGTTTTTT
TRBV7-2	TRBD1	NA	TRBJ1-6	16	CASSLLTGTGASPLHF	TGTGCCAGCAGCCTACTGACAGGGACAGGGGCCTCACCCCTCCACTTT
TRBV11-2	NA	few	TRBJ2-3	12	CASSQRVDTQYF	TGTGCCAGCAGCCAACGAGTAGATACGCAGTATTTT
TRBV7-9	TRBD2	NA	TRBJ2-7	18	CASSSLGLAGAGAYEQYF	TGTGCCAGCAGCTCGCTGGGACTAGCGGGAGCGGGGGCCTACGAGCAGTACTTC
TRBV20-1	NA	NA	TRBJ1-2	14	CSAPTSGGGYGYTF	TGCAGTGCCCCAACGTCGGGAGGAGGCTATGGCTACACCTTC
TRBV7-2	NA	NA	TRBJ2-1	16	CASSSICCQKGYEQFF	TGTGCCAGCAGCTCCATTTGCTGTCAAAAGGGGTATGAGCAGTTCTTC
TRBV6-5	TRBD2	few	TRBJ2-2	20	CASSYRGLAGGPTRTGELFF	TGTGCCAGCAGTTATCGCGGACTAGCGGGGGGTCCGACGAGGACCGGGGAGCTGTTTTTT
TRBV19	TRBD2	many	TRBJ2-1	14	CASSTTGGYNEQFF	TGTGCCAGTAGTACAACGGGGGGCTACAATGAGCAGTTCTTC
TRBV11-2	TRBD2	NA	TRBJ2-5	15	CASSLEEGLQETQYF	TGTGCCAGCAGCTTAGAAGAGGGACTACAAGAGACCCAGTACTTC
TRBV2	NA	NA	TRBJ1-1	16	CASSESAVAGNTEAFF	TGTGCCAGCAGTGAATCGGCAGTAGCAGGTAACACTGAAGCTTTCTTT
TRBV2	TRBD2	NA	TRBJ2-7	16	CASSGQGTSGAYEQYF	TGTGCCAGCAGTGGACAGGGGACTAGCGGGGCCTACGAGCAGTACTTC
TRBV20-1	NA	many	TRBJ1-2	12	CSARDGINGYTF	TGCAGTGCTAGAGACGGCATAAATGGCTACACCTTC
TRBV7-7	NA	once	TRBJ2-1	12	CASSPSGWEQFF	TGTGCTAGCAGCCCCTCGGGCTGGGAGCAGTTCTTC
TRBV20-1	TRBD1	many	TRBJ2-5	13	CSARSDRGETQYF	TGCAGTGCTAGGTCGGACAGGGGTGAGACCCAGTACTTC
TRBV7-2	TRBD1	many	TRBJ1-1	18	CASSPPPSARGRYTEAFF	TGTGCCAGCAGCCCCCCCCCAAGCGCCAGGGGGCGTTACACTGAAGCTTTCTTT
TRBV7-9	TRBD1	few	TRBJ2-7	16	CASSLMSTGGSYEQYF	TGTGCCAGCAGCTTAATGAGCACAGGGGGTTCCTACGAGCAGTACTTC
TRBV24-1	TRBD1	NA	TRBJ2-2	19	CATSDSGTGGMASTGELFF	TGTGCCACCAGTGACTCCGGGACAGGGGGCATGGCGAGCACCGGGGAGCTGTTTTTT
TRBV9	NA	few	TRBJ1-2	13	CASRRTGLYGYTF	TGTGCCAGCAGACGTACAGGGTTGTATGGCTACACCTTC
TRBV7-3	NA	once	TRBJ2-3	13	CASSLATLGTQYF	TGTGCCAGCAGCTTAGCAACCTTGGGTACGCAGTATTTT
TRBV24-1	TRBD2	NA	TRBJ2-3	16	CATSDFAGGKTDTQYF	TGTGCCACCAGTGATTTCGCGGGAGGGAAAACAGATACGCAGTATTTT
TRBV7-6	NA	NA	TRBJ2-7	14	CASSQGAFTYEQYF	TGCGCCAGCAGCCAAGGCGCCTTCACCTACGAGCAGTACTTC
TRBV4-1	NA	many	TRBJ2-6	18	CASSPGGARSSGANVLTF	TGCGCCAGCAGCCCGGGCGGGGCCAGGAGCTCTGGGGCCAACGTCCTGACTTTC
TRBV10-2	TRBD2	NA	TRBJ2-7	14	CASSDTSGVYEQYF	TGCGCCAGCAGTGACACTAGCGGGGTGTACGAGCAGTACTTC
TRBV20-1	TRBD1	NA	TRBJ2-3	14	CSGVWTGGSDTQYF	TGCAGTGGGGTTTGGACAGGGGGATCAGATACGCAGTATTTT
TRBV7-2	TRBD1	NA	TRBJ2-7	14	CASSRQGRSYEQYF	TGTGCCAGCAGCCGACAGGGGCGTTCCTACGAGCAGTACTTC
TRBV5-4	TRBD2	few	TRBJ2-3	14	CASSFRGGTDTQYF	TGTGCCAGCAGCTTTCGGGGGGGAACAGATACGCAGTATTTT
TRBV4-3	NA	NA	TRBJ1-5	15	CASSQDHPGDQPQRF	TGCGCCAGCAGCCAAGATCACCCGGGTGATCAGCCCCAGCGTTTT
TRBV20-1	TRBD1	many	TRBJ2-5	14	CSAIDRGGEETQYF	TGCAGTGCTATCGACAGGGGAGGAGAGGAGACCCAGTACTTC
TRBV7-2	NA	NA	TRBJ2-1	12	CASSPELYEQFF	TGTGCCAGCAGCCCCGAGCTTTATGAGCAGTTCTTC
TRBV12-3/TRBV12-4	NA	many	TRBJ2-5	12	CASSLLGETQYF	TGTGCCAGCAGCCTACTAGGAGAGACCCAGTACTTC
TRBV5-8	NA	NA	TRBJ2-3	14	CASNRVAHTDTQYF	TGTGCCAGCAACCGGGTGGCACACACAGATACGCAGTATTTT
TRBV7-3	TRBD1	NA	TRBJ2-1	16	CASSLKGQGANNEQFF	TGTGCCAGCAGCTTAAAGGGACAGGGGGCAAATAATGAGCAGTTCTTC
TRBV12-3/TRBV12-4	NA	NA	TRBJ1-1	16	CASSLYSRARGTEAFF	TGTGCCAGCAGTTTATACTCCCGGGCCAGAGGGACTGAAGCTTTCTTT
TRBV29-1	NA	many	TRBJ2-5	15	CSAGRGLPRPETQYF	TGCAGCGCCGGGAGGGGGCTGCCCCGCCCAGAGACCCAGTACTTC
TRBV20-1	TRBD2	many	TRBJ2-3	14	CSARVAGVTDTQYF	TGCAGTGCTAGAGTTGCGGGGGTCACAGATACGCAGTATTTT
TRBV20-1	NA	NA	TRBJ2-5	13	CSARQGAGLPQYF	TGCAGTGCTAGACAGGGTGCCGGGTTGCCCCAGTACTTC
TRBV7-9	NA	NA	TRBJ1-1	14	CASSLGPYRVEAFF	TGTGCCAGCAGCTTAGGCCCCTACAGGGTCGAAGCTTTCTTT
TRBV19	TRBD2	few	TRBJ2-5	16	CASSTLLSGRAETQYF	TGTGCCAGTAGTACTCTTCTTAGCGGGAGGGCAGAGACCCAGTACTTC
TRBV18	TRBD1	NA	TRBJ1-1	14	CAAGDGQGSTEAFF	TGTGCCGCTGGAGATGGACAGGGATCCACTGAAGCTTTCTTT
TRBV20-1	TRBD2	NA	TRBJ2-7	15	CSAQTRPGLTYEQYF	TGCAGTGCCCAAACAAGACCGGGACTAACCTACGAGCAGTACTTC
TRBV10-3	NA	many	TRBJ1-5	15	CAISVGDNSNQPQHF	TGTGCCATCAGTGTCGGGGATAATAGCAATCAGCCCCAGCATTTT
TRBV10-3	NA	once	TRBJ2-1	12	CAILTGRGEQFF	TGTGCCATCCTGACGGGAAGGGGTGAGCAGTTCTTC
TRBV4-1	NA	NA	TRBJ2-1	14	CASSQETNYNEQFF	TGCGCCAGCAGCCAAGAAACAAACTACAATGAGCAGTTCTTC
TRBV9	NA	NA	TRBJ1-3	15	CASSAQGTGGNTIYF	TGTGCCAGCAGCGCCCAGGGGACTGGTGGAAACACCATATATTTT